Listed below are T cell receptor beta chains from one sample, sequenced in a study of post-analysis software for immune sequencing data. TCRdb called the PCR reads again in MiXCR, with one record for every CDR3 protein. The sample includes roughly 800,000 distinct CDR3 sequences, around 46% of them seen just once. What was sequenced was blood. These receptors were collected from a girl aged 5-17 years with multiple sclerosis. Both conserved end residues are part of each CDR3. A D gene is named only where the DNA matches it firmly. The size of a clone is reported for some rows only, either as once, few or many, or as a class for expanded clones.

j_gene,abundance,d_gene,v_gene,CDR3nt,CDR3aa
TRBJ2-7,NA,NA,TRBV20-1,TGCAGTGCTGCCCGAACGCGGGCATCATTATACGAGCAGTACTTC,CSAARTRASLYEQYF
TRBJ1-2,many,NA,TRBV29-1,TGCAGCGTTCACCAGGGGTCTAACTATGGCTACACCTTC,CSVHQGSNYGYTF
TRBJ2-7,NA,NA,TRBV4-2,TGTGCCAGCAGCCCCGATCGGGAGTTCGCTCACGAGCAGTACTTC,CASSPDREFAHEQYF
TRBJ2-1,NA,NA,TRBV7-6,TGTGCCAGCAGCGCCCCGGGACTCTACAATGAGCAGTTCTTC,CASSAPGLYNEQFF
TRBJ2-7,NA,TRBD2,TRBV28,TGTGCCAGCAGTTTCGTAGCGGGAGGGAGGGAGCAGTACTTC,CASSFVAGGREQYF
TRBJ2-7,few,NA,TRBV6-5,TGTGCCAGCAGTTTAAACACCCCCTACGAGCAGTACTTC,CASSLNTPYEQYF
TRBJ1-4,NA,TRBD1,TRBV7-9,TGTCCCGGGACAGGGGGCTGTCGGAATGAAAAACTGTTTTTT,CPGTGGCRNEKLFF
TRBJ1-2,NA,TRBD1,TRBV12-3/TRBV12-4,TGTGCCAGCAGCCGGGGGGACAGCGCTAACTATGGCTACACCTTC,CASSRGDSANYGYTF
TRBJ2-6,NA,NA,TRBV10-3,TGTGCCATCAGTGAGTCCCCGACGGGGTTTGGGGCCAACGTCCTGACTTTC,CAISESPTGFGANVLTF
TRBJ1-1,NA,TRBD1,TRBV19,TGTGCCAGTAGTATCGGCGGGACAGTAACGAACACTGAAGCTTTCTTT,CASSIGGTVTNTEAFF
TRBJ2-1,NA,TRBD1,TRBV29-1,TGCAGCGGTGAAGTTCGGCCAGGGGGTGAGCAGTTCTTC,CSGEVRPGGEQFF
TRBJ1-5,NA,NA,TRBV5-5,TGTGCCAGCAGCTTGGGATGGGGCATTATTCAGCCCCAGCATTTT,CASSLGWGIIQPQHF
TRBJ2-5,NA,NA,TRBV20-1,TGCAGTGCTCCAACCACAGAGAGACAAGAGACCCAGTACTTC,CSAPTTERQETQYF
TRBJ1-2,once,NA,TRBV3-1,TGTGCCAGCAGCCAGGGGAAATCGGATGGCTACACCTTC,CASSQGKSDGYTF
TRBJ2-1,once,NA,TRBV20-1,TGCAGTGCTAGAGGCCGGGACGAGCTGTTCTTC,CSARGRDELFF